The T cell receptor (beta chain) described here comes from a study of OX40 agonist ivuxolimab in advanced cancers. Background on the study: Prior therapy, whether anti-PD-1, anti-PD-L1 or anti-CTLA-4, was allowed, and roughly 40% had some.

In germline, CDR1 is MDHEN, CDR2 SYDVKM. The CDR3 length is 15 residues. J lost 4 bases, V lost 4 bases, and 7 bases had no gene match. Relative to its sample, this clone is medium-sized (0.01 to 0.1%). The antigen is undetermined. TCRdb's table, derived via immunoSEQ multiplex PCR, lists solely in-frame clones and lacks some. The repertoire has about 66,000 clones, around 86% of them found once; the top ten carry 2% to 2.5%. General observations from the study: Low clonal expansion, among the lowest seen, marked partial responders at 0.1-3.0 mg/kg. CD8+ T cells showed, on average, more clonal expansion than CD4+ cells.

This chain connects TRBV28 to TRBJ1-2, with 9 bases that match TRBD1. The sample here was CD4+ or CD8+ T cells sorted from blood, taken in a trial of the OX40 agonist ivuxolimab. This clonotype was sampled from an adult with an advanced solid tumor such as melanoma, head and neck, liver or kidney cancer. DNA of the CDR3: TGTGCCAGCAGTTCCGGGACAGGGCCTGGCTATGGCTACACCTTC. This translates into CASSSGTGPGYGYTF.